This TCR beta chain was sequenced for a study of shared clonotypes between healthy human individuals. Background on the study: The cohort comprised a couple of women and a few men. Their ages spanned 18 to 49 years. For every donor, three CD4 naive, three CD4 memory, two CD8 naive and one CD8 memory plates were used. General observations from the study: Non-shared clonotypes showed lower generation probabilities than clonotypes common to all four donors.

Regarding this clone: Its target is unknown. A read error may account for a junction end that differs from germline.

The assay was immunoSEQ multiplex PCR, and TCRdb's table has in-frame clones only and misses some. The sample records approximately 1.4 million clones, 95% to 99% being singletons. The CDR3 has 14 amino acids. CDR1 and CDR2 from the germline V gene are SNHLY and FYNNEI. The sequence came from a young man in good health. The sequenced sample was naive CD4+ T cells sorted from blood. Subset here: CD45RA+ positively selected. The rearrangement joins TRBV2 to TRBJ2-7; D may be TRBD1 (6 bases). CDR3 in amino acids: CASREGQLTYEQYF. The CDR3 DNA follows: TGTGCCAGCAGGGAAGGACAGCTTACCTACGAGCAGTACTTC.